The 27 T cell receptor beta chains below come from one sample, sequenced in a study of cytomegalovirus exposure and HLA in healthy donors. The PCR used 60 Vbeta and 13 Jbeta primers. The protocol was immunoSEQ multiplex PCR, while the TCRdb copy is restricted to in-frame clones and leaves out a portion. Seen here are 140,000 to 150,000 clones, 70% to 80% observed once, and the top ten hold about 2.2%. Sequencing input: PBMCs. All receptors come from a woman in her sixties or seventies in good health and CMV-seropositive.

V gene TRBV10-3 combines with J gene TRBJ2-5, with D maybe TRBD2 (6 bases). This CDR3 is 13 amino acids long. V lost 8 bases, J lost 1 base, and 11 bases lay in between. Germline-derived CDR1 and CDR2 are ENHRY and SYGVKD. CDR3 DNA sequence: TGTGCCATCGCCCTGGGAGGCCAAGAGACCCAGTACTTC. Translated, it gives CAIALGGQETQYF.

This sequence joins TRBV29-1 and TRBJ1-5; D may be TRBD1 (5 bases). CDR3 length equals 15 residues. CDR1 and CDR2 from the germline V gene are SQVTM and ANQGSEA. This CDR3 is CRVQGREACNQPQHF. CDR3 bases: TGCAGAGTGCAAGGCAGGGAGGCGTGCAATCAGCCCCAGCATTTT.

The chain is built from TRBV5-1 and TRBJ1-1; no definite D call. V was clipped by 1 base and J by 3 bases, with 13 bases between them. The CDR3 covers 15 residues. The germline V gene encodes CDR1 SGHRS and CDR2 YFSETQ. As DNA, the CDR3 is TGCGCCAGCAGCTTGAGGCCCAGGAAGGACACTGAAGCTTTCTTT. Its translation is CASSLRPRKDTEAFF.

The chain links TRBV15 to TRBJ2-4, with D possibly TRBD1 on 6 matching bases. Per germline, CDR1 LNHNV and CDR2 YYDKDF (reference sequence). V was clipped by 0 bases and J by 2 bases, with 11 bases between them. This CDR3 is built from 16 residues. CDR3 coding DNA: TGTGCCACCAGCAGAGAACTGGACAGATCCAAAAACATTCAGTACTTC. Translated, it gives CATSRELDRSKNIQYF.

The chain is built from TRBV28 and TRBJ2-2; 8 nucleotides line up with TRBD2. The CDR3 runs to 15 residues. The junction had 6 bases not matched to a gene; V was cut back by 2 bases and J by 7 bases. The V gene's germline CDR1 is MDHEN and CDR2 SYDVKM. CDR3 in DNA: TGTGCCAGCAGTTTAGGGAGCGGGGGCCTCGGGGAGCTGTTTTTT. The encoded protein is CASSLGSGGLGELFF. The full variable domain, its missing parts supplied by reference TRBV28 and TRBJ2-2, is DVKVTQSSRYLVKRTGEKVFLECVQDMDHENMFWYRQDPGLGLRLIYFSYDVKMKEKGDIPEGYSVSREKKERFSLILESASTNQTSMYLCASSLGSGGLGELFFGEGSRLTVL.

The CDR3 DNA sequence: TGCGCCAGCAGCCAAACCACTCAAAATCAGCCCCAGCATTTT. This encodes CASSQTTQNQPQHF. This chain joins TRBV4-1 and TRBJ1-5; D unclear. The CDR3 consists of 14 residues. V lost 2 bases, J lost 4 bases, and 9 bases lay in between. Germline V lookup: CDR1 MGHRA, CDR2 YSYEKL.

This clone appeared a few times. This chain uses TRBV15 with TRBJ2-7; 10 positions agree with TRBD1. V was clipped by 3 bases and J by 5 bases; unmatched bases: 19. CDR1 LNHNV and CDR2 YYDKDF come from the germline V gene (reference sequence). The CDR3 has 19 residues. The CDR3 region is CATSRAYPGTGARVNEQYF. DNA of the CDR3: TGTGCCACCAGCAGGGCCTATCCCGGGACAGGGGCTCGGGTGAACGAGCAGTACTTC.

This clone was seen a handful of times. The gene calls are TRBV2 and TRBJ2-7; TRBD1 matches at 8 bases. The ends lost 5 bases at V and 7 bases at J; junction bases unmatched: 4. This CDR3 comprises 12 residues. From germline, CDR1 is SNHLY and CDR2 FYNNEI. This CDR3 reads CASSRTGREQYF. The CDR3 DNA reads TGTGCCAGCAGTAGGACAGGGCGGGAGCAGTACTTC.

This chain uses TRBV5-1 with TRBJ1-2, with 7 nucleotides matching TRBD1. V gave up 5 bases and J gave up 7 bases; unmatched junction bases: 8. Germline assignment: CDR1 SGHRS and CDR2 YFSETQ. This CDR3 has 13 residues. The CDR3 protein is CASSSGTELGYTF. The CDR3 DNA reads TGCGCCAGCAGTTCAGGGACAGAGCTTGGCTACACCTTC.

The rearrangement uses TRBV19 and TRBJ2-3, with 10 positions matching TRBD1. Per germline, CDR1 LNHDA and CDR2 SQIVND (reference sequence). The CDR3 loop spans 15 amino acids. V trimming: 6 bases; J trimming: 6 bases; junction bases outside the gene matches: 9. CDR3 in amino acids: CASSSTGGGLDTQYF. The CDR3, as DNA: TGTGCCAGTAGCTCGACAGGGGGCGGATTGGATACGCAGTATTTT.

The chain has TRBV27 and TRBJ2-1, with a tentative D call TRBD2 (6 bases). The V end was cut by 4 bases, the J end by 7 bases, with 20 bases between. CDR3 length: 16 amino acids. Germline-derived CDR1 and CDR2 are MNHEY and SMNVEV (reference sequence). As DNA, the CDR3 is TGTGCCAGCAGTTCGTCCGGGACTCTCCTGGGGAATGAGCAGTTCTTC. It translates to CASSSSGTLLGNEQFF.

This clone has a handful of counts. The chain joins TRBV7-6 to TRBJ2-5, with TRBD2 as a possible D gene (6 bases). V was shortened by 5 bases and J by 5 bases, with 15 bases between the two germline ends. The CDR3 totals 14 residues. Per germline, CDR1 SGHVS and CDR2 FNYEAQ. CDR3 residues: CASSPPGLRETQYF. The CDR3 DNA is TGTGCCAGCAGCCCTCCGGGACTCCGGGAGACCCAGTACTTC.

The V call is TRBV15, the J call TRBJ2-3, with 9 bases matching TRBD2. This CDR3 spans 17 amino acids. The germline V gene has CDR1 LNHNV and CDR2 YYDKDF (reference sequence). The junction had 9 bases not matched to a gene; V was cut back by 3 bases and J by 2 bases. The CDR3 coding sequence is TGTGCCACCAGCAGTAAGGTGCTAGCGGGACACACAGATACGCAGTATTTT. Translation: CATSSKVLAGHTDTQYF.

The V gene is TRBV2, the J gene TRBJ2-5; TRBD2 matches 7 bases. V was clipped by 6 bases and J by 1 base; unmatched bases: 8. CDR3 length equals 15 residues. Germline values: CDR1 SNHLY, CDR2 FYNNEI. CDR3 coding DNA: TGTGCCAGCAGCGTATCTAGCGGCCCCCAAGAGACCCAGTACTTC. Encoded protein: CASSVSSGPQETQYF.

This clone was seen only a few times. V gene TRBV2 combines with J gene TRBJ1-1, with 7 bases aligning to TRBD1. Germline CDR1 and CDR2: SNHLY and FYNNEI. The CDR3 has 14 amino acids. Trimming cost V 6 bases and J 1 base; bases outside gene matches: 5. CDR3 nucleotides: TGTGCCAGCAGCACGGGACAGACGAACACTGAAGCTTTCTTT. This codes for CASSTGQTNTEAFF.

The chain is built from TRBV19 and TRBJ2-1; TRBD2 agrees at 11 bases. Trimming removed 5 bases from V and 0 bases from J; junction bases left unmatched: 9. Germline V gene sequence: CDR1 LNHDA, CDR2 SQIVND (reference sequence). The CDR3 has 18 residues. In DNA form, the CDR3 reads TGTGCCAGTAGTGACTTAAGACTAGCGGGGCCCTCCTACAATGAGCAGTTCTTC. Protein product: CASSDLRLAGPSYNEQFF.

This clone was seen only a few times. One end of the junction varies from germline; a read error may be responsible. The chain joins TRBV6-1 to TRBJ2-7; D might be TRBD1 (6 bases). The CDR3 is made up of 15 amino acids. Looked up from germline, CDR1 is MNHNS and CDR2 is SASEGT. The CDR3 DNA is TGTGCCAGCAGTGAAACCCCCGGGACACCCGGACGGTTGGACTTC. Encoded protein: CASSETPGTPGRLDF.

As to this clone: The same CDR3 also results from other DNA sequences found in this sample. The CDR3 DNA is TGTGCCAGCAGTTTAGCCGGGGGGGCAGAGACCCAGTACTTC. It is translated as CASSLAGGAETQYF. The gene calls are TRBV27 and TRBJ2-5; 8 bases match TRBD2. There are 14 residues in the CDR3. Germline CDR1 and CDR2: MNHEY and SMNVEV (reference sequence). V lost 2 bases and J lost 4; bases outside the gene matches: 3.

V gene TRBV27 combines with J gene TRBJ1-5; D possibly corresponds to TRBD1 (5 bases). Germline CDR1 and CDR2: MNHEY and SMNVEV (reference sequence). The CDR3 is 12 residues long. V dropped 8 bases and J dropped 4 bases, with 9 bases sitting between them. Here the CDR3 reads CASCRGNQPQHF. CDR3 nucleotides: TGTGCCAGCTGTCGGGGGAATCAGCCCCAGCATTTT.

The chain joins TRBV5-8 to TRBJ1-5; maybe TRBD1 (6 bases). Germline V gene data show CDR1 as SGHTS and CDR2 as YDEGEE. This CDR3 is 16 amino acids long. Trimming took off 4 bases at V and 4 bases at J, with 18 bases between the two ends. CDR3 sequence (DNA): TGTGCCAGCAGCGCACGAGGGGGTCTCTCGAATCAGCCCCAGCATTTT. It codes for CASSARGGLSNQPQHF.

This rearrangement joins TRBV11-3 to TRBJ2-3; D possibly corresponds to TRBD2 (6 bases). The CDR3 totals 15 residues. The germline CDR1 and CDR2 sequences are SGHNT and YENEEA. The germline V and J ends were trimmed by 5 bases and 3 bases, with 15 bases remaining between them. As DNA, the CDR3 is TGTGCCAGCAGCCCTGGGACTGGGAGGACAGATACGCAGTATTTT. Residues: CASSPGTGRTDTQYF.

The J gene is TRBJ1-2, the V gene TRBV30; 9 bases line up with TRBD1. The CDR3 has 13 residues. With 3 bases clipped from V and 8 bases from J, the junction kept 7 bases outside the gene matches. Germline CDR1 is GTSNPN and CDR2 is SVGIG (reference sequence). The DNA for the CDR3 is TGTGCCTGGAGCGTGACAGGGGGTGGAGGCTACACCTTC. This sequence encodes CAWSVTGGGGYTF. Based on the CDR3 plus reference TRBV30 and TRBJ1-2, the full variable domain is SQTIHQWPATLVQPVGSPLSLECTVEGTSNPNLYWYRQAAGRGLQLLFYSVGIGQISSEVPQNLSASRPQDRQFILSSKKLLLSDSGFYLCAWSVTGGGGYTFGSGTRLTVV.

The chain is built from TRBV28 and TRBJ1-5, with TRBD1 matching 7 bases. This CDR3 has 15 amino acids. The V segment lost 6 bases and the J segment 4 bases; nucleotides outside the gene matches: 9. The germline gives CDR1 MDHEN, CDR2 SYDVKM. The DNA of the CDR3 is TGTGCCAGCAGGGGACAGTCCTACCCGAATCAGCCCCAGCATTTT. Encoded protein: CASRGQSYPNQPQHF.

CDR3 DNA: TGTGCCAGCAGCCCCTCGGAGGGTAACACCGGGGAGCTGTTTTTT. Amino acid sequence: CASSPSEGNTGELFF. This rearrangement joins TRBV14 to TRBJ2-2; a weak D match, TRBD2 (6 bases). The V gene lost 4 bases and the J gene lost 2 bases, with 11 bases spanning the gap. CDR1 SGHDN and CDR2 FVKESK come from the germline V gene. The CDR3 has 15 residues.

This clone appeared a few times. This chain links TRBV7-3 with TRBJ2-2; D unresolved. V was cut by 4 bases and J by 8 bases, with 8 bases left in between. This CDR3 contains 12 residues. Germline CDR1 reads SGHTA; CDR2 reads FQGTGA. The DNA of the CDR3 is TGTGCCAGCAGCTCCTCCGGGGGGGAGCTGTTTTTT. Translated: CASSSSGGELFF.

This chain uses TRBV6-5 with TRBJ2-2, with TRBD2 matching 8 bases. The CDR3 totals 15 residues. The J segment lost 2 bases and the V segment lost 6 bases, leaving 5 bases of the junction unmatched. CDR1 and CDR2 from the germline V gene are MNHEY and SVGAGI. The CDR3 nucleotides are TGTGCCAGCAGAGATAGCGGGGTCAACACCGGGGAGCTGTTTTTT. It yields the protein CASRDSGVNTGELFF.

The chain carries TRBV7-8 and TRBJ1-5; TRBD1 matches at 8 bases. This CDR3 comprises 15 residues. Germline V gene lookup returns CDR1 SGHVS and CDR2 FQNEAQ. The V and J ends lost 0 bases and 2 bases, in that order; junction bases with no gene match: 0. In DNA form, the CDR3 reads TGTGCCAGCAGCTTAGCGGACAGGGGCAATCAGCCCCAGCATTTT. Its protein product is CASSLADRGNQPQHF.